This TCR beta chain was documented in a study of T cell repertoires in cytomegalovirus infection. V dropped 1 base and J dropped 6 bases, with 19 bases sitting between them. This CDR3 is built from 17 residues. Germline V CDR1 and CDR2: KGHSH, LQKENI. TCRdb passed the reads through MiXCR, listing each CDR3 protein once. The sample lists roughly 760,000 distinct CDR3 sequences, roughly 35% occurring once. The table lists this clonotype with a few counts. The V and J genes are TRBV18 and TRBJ2-1; possibly TRBD1 for D (6 bases). The source is a human donor in good health (CMV status not recorded). Some clones in this sample may be carry-over from other donors' samples. Sequenced material: PBMCs. The CDR3 here is CASSPLSRGSGANEQFF. In DNA, the CDR3 is TGTGCCAGCTCACCACTTTCAAGAGGGTCAGGGGCCAATGAGCAGTTCTTC.